This T cell receptor (beta chain) originates from a study of radiotherapy plus CTLA-4 blockade in lung cancer. Study-wide findings and caveats: Following radiotherapy plus ipilimumab, tumor-derived TCR clones expanded in the blood.

Trimming took 5 bases from V and 5 from J; bases not matched to a gene: 5. This CDR3 is built from 16 residues. CDR1 MNHEY and CDR2 SMNVEV come from the germline V gene (reference sequence). Repertoires were generated with immunoSEQ multiplex PCR, while TCRdb's copy carries only in-frame clones and drops some. The repertoire holds roughly 75,000 clones, with roughly 79% as singletons. Note on this clone: As yet, its antigen is unknown.

The source is a human donor with non-small cell lung cancer whose response to radiotherapy plus ipilimumab could not be evaluated. Some clones in this sample may be carry-over from other donors' samples. The rearrangement links TRBV27 to TRBJ2-2, with 13 bases matching TRBD2. The sequenced sample was peripheral blood, obtained from a patient treated with radiotherapy plus ipilimumab. This CDR3 reads CASSRGLAGDTGELFF. CDR3 nucleotides: TGTGCCAGCAGTCGAGGACTAGCGGGAGATACCGGGGAGCTGTTTTTT.